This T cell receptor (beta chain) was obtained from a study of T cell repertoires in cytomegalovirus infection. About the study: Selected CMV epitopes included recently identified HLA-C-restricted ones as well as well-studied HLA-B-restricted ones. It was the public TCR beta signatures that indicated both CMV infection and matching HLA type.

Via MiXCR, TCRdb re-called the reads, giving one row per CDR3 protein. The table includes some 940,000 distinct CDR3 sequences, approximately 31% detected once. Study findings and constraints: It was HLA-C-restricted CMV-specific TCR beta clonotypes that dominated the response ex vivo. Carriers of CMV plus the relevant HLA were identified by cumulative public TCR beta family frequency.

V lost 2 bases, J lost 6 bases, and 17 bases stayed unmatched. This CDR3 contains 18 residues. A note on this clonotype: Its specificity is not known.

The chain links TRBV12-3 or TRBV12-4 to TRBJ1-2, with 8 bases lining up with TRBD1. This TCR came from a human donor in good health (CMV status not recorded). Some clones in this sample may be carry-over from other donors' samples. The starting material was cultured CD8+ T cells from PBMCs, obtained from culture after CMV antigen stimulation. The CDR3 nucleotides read TGTGCCAGCAGTTTAACAGGGGGACAGTTTCTGACAGTTCATGGCTACACCTTC. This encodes CASSLTGGQFLTVHGYTF.